The 14 T cell receptor beta chains below come from one sample, sequenced in a study of PD-1 blockade in classical Hodgkin lymphoma. Time point described: newly diagnosed, previously untreated cHL patient sample. Assay used: immunoSEQ multiplex PCR; TCRdb lists only in-frame clones, some missing. Of about 15,000 clones detected, 75% to 95% appear once; the ten largest clones hold 6.9%. The sequenced material came from peripheral blood mononuclear cells (PBMCs). The source of these receptors is a human donor with classical Hodgkin lymphoma.

This chain joins TRBV5-6 and TRBJ1-4; TRBD1 is a possible D gene (5 bases). Deletions cut 4 bases from V and 7 bases from J, with 17 bases between. The CDR3 is 15 residues long. Looked up from germline, CDR1 is SGHDT and CDR2 is YYEEEE. In DNA, the CDR3 is TGTGCCAGCAGCGAAATCGGCAGGAGGGGTGAAAAACTGTTTTTT. Encoded protein: CASSEIGRRGEKLFF.

The rearrangement joins TRBV5-1 to TRBJ2-2; 8 positions agree with TRBD1. The CDR3 spans 17 residues. With 0 bases clipped from V and 2 bases from J, the junction kept 6 bases outside the gene matches. The germline V gene has CDR1 SGHRS and CDR2 YFSETQ. CDR3 sequence (DNA): TGCGCCAGCAGCTTGGATACCGGACAGGGAAACACCGGGGAGCTGTTTTTT. This gives the protein CASSLDTGQGNTGELFF.

In nucleotides, the CDR3 is TGCGCCAGCAGCCAATCCTTAAGGGGGCTAGGCTACACCTTC. It encodes CASSQSLRGLGYTF. V is TRBV4-1 and J is TRBJ1-2, with 7 bases aligning to TRBD1. This CDR3 has 14 residues. CDR1 is MGHRA, CDR2 YSYEKL, per germline. J lost 8 bases, V lost 2 bases, and 8 bases had no gene match.

The J gene is TRBJ2-7, the V gene TRBV29-1, with 12 nucleotides matching TRBD2. The CDR3 covers 13 residues. After removal of 7 bases from V and 3 bases from J, the junction contained 4 bases not matched to a gene. Germline-derived CDR1 and CDR2 are SQVTM and ANQGSEA. The CDR3 loop reads CSASGRARYEQYF. CDR3 bases: TGCAGCGCTAGCGGGAGGGCCCGCTACGAGCAGTACTTC.

The V gene is TRBV5-6, the J gene TRBJ1-2; D call uncertain. The germline V gene has CDR1 SGHDT and CDR2 YYEEEE. V was shortened by 1 base and J by 2 bases, with 9 bases between the two germline ends. The CDR3 contains 14 residues. CDR3 in amino acids: CASSLRVSNYGYTF. Written as DNA, the CDR3 is TGTGCCAGCAGCTTGAGGGTTTCCAACTATGGCTACACCTTC. Combining the CDR3 with reference TRBV5-6 and TRBJ1-2 gives the whole variable domain DAGVTQSPTHLIKTRGQQVTLRCSPKSGHDTVSWYQQALGQGPQFIFQYYEEEERQRGNFPDRFSGHQFPNYSSELNVNALLLGDSALYLCASSLRVSNYGYTFGSGTRLTVV.

The genes are TRBV11-2 and TRBJ2-2; 7 nucleotides agree with TRBD1. The CDR3 spans 17 residues. Germline-derived CDR1 and CDR2 are SGHAT and FQNNGV. Unmatched junction bases numbered 13, after V lost 5 bases and J lost 4 bases. The chain's CDR3 is CASSPGGMGQLTGELFF. The CDR3 DNA reads as TGTGCCAGCAGCCCAGGGGGTATGGGACAGCTCACCGGGGAGCTGTTTTTT. Supplemented by reference TRBV11-2 and TRBJ2-2, the full variable domain reads EAGVAQSPRYKIIEKRQSVAFWCNPISGHATLYWYQQILGQGPKLLIQFQNNGVVDDSQLPKDRFSAERLKGVDSTLKIQPAKLEDSAVYLCASSPGGMGQLTGELFFGEGSRLTVL.

The rearrangement links TRBV25-1 to TRBJ2-1, with 10 bases that match TRBD2. The CDR3 loop spans 16 amino acids. Germline V gene sequence: CDR1 MGHDK, CDR2 SYGVNS. Losses at the gene ends were 4 bases for V and 5 bases for J; bases not matched to a gene: 8. The CDR3 spells CASSAGTSAWDNEQFF. In DNA form, the CDR3 reads TGTGCCAGCAGTGCCGGGACTAGCGCTTGGGACAATGAGCAGTTCTTC.

The genes are TRBV7-8 and TRBJ1-2; perhaps TRBD1 as D (5 bases). The CDR3 is made up of 13 amino acids. Germline V lookup: CDR1 SGHVS, CDR2 FQNEAQ. Trimming stripped 5 bases from V and 6 bases from J, with 13 bases between. CDR3 sequence (DNA): TGTGCCAGCAGCAGAAACGGGGGAGATGGCTACACCTTC. Its translation is CASSRNGGDGYTF.

The rearrangement links TRBV27 to TRBJ2-1, with D possibly TRBD2 on 5 matching bases. Germline CDR1 is MNHEY and CDR2 is SMNVEV (reference sequence). This CDR3 region has 14 residues. V was trimmed by 3 bases and J by 6 bases, leaving 12 bases between them. CDR3 coding DNA: TGTGCCAGCAGTTTTGGGTCGAGGGCCAATGAGCAGTTCTTC. As protein: CASSFGSRANEQFF.

The chain is built from TRBV10-3 and TRBJ2-2, with D possibly matching TRBD1 (5 bases). Germline V lookup: CDR1 ENHRY, CDR2 SYGVKD. With 4 bases removed from V and 4 bases from J, the gap between germline ends came to 10 bases. The CDR3 runs 14 residues. CDR3 loop: CAISGTQSTGELFF. As DNA, the CDR3 is TGTGCCATCAGTGGGACACAGAGCACCGGGGAGCTGTTTTTT.

The V call is TRBV30, the J call TRBJ2-2; possibly TRBD2 for D (5 bases). The V gene's germline CDR1 is GTSNPN and CDR2 SVGIG (reference sequence). The CDR3 spans 15 residues. V was pared by 1 base and J by 3 bases, with 12 bases between. The CDR3 reads CAWSGQTRDTGELFF. DNA for the CDR3: TGTGCCTGGAGTGGACAAACGAGGGACACCGGGGAGCTGTTTTTT.

The chain employs TRBV25-1 and TRBJ2-1; D is perhaps TRBD2 (5 bases). CDR1 is MGHDK, CDR2 SYGVNS, per germline. The CDR3 spans 14 residues. The ends were cut back, 7 bases at V and 7 bases at J, with 17 bases in the middle. The CDR3 loop reads CASNEGDGINEQFF. In DNA, the CDR3 is TGTGCCAGCAACGAGGGAGATGGTATAAATGAGCAGTTCTTC.

This clone was found a few times. The chain links TRBV27 to TRBJ2-2; TRBD1 matches at 8 bases. This CDR3 region has 15 residues. CDR1 MNHEY and CDR2 SMNVEV come from the germline V gene (reference sequence). V dropped 5 bases and J dropped 6; count of bases not matched to a gene: 8. The CDR3 DNA reads TGTGCCAGCAGTCCACTAGACAGGGGCTCCGGGGAGCTGTTTTTT. Amino acid sequence: CASSPLDRGSGELFF.

The J gene is TRBJ1-2, the V gene TRBV7-9; no reliable D call. Trimming took 3 bases from V and 8 from J, leaving 13 bases between them. The CDR3 contains 13 residues. CDR1 and CDR2 from the germline V gene are SEHNR and FQNEAQ (reference sequence). CDR3 DNA sequence: TGTGCCAGCAGCTTTGATACCCTCGGGGGCTACACCTTC. Its translation is CASSFDTLGGYTF.